This is a list of T cell receptor beta chains from one sample in a study of early T cells in non-severe SARS-CoV-2 infection. TCRdb redid the calling of the 5' RACE reads with MiXCR, one entry per CDR3 protein. The table has roughly 47,000 distinct CDR3 sequences, about 23% seen once. The sample in question was whole blood, obtained at baseline. These receptors all stem from an adult who was a healthcare worker with PCR-confirmed SARS-CoV-2 infection or an uninfected control (not recorded which). Each CDR3 is given with its conserved first and last residue. The order of the fields is CDR3 length, V gene, clone size, J gene, D gene, CDR3 protein, CDR3 DNA. D genes are given only for firm matches. Size is stated for part of the rows, as once, few or many counts, or as a class when the clone is expanded.

CDR3 length: 12; V gene: TRBV10-3; clone size: .; J gene: TRBJ2-7; D gene: .; CDR3 protein: CAITGDKNEQYF; CDR3 DNA: TGTGCCATCACCGGGGACAAAAACGAGCAGTACTTC
CDR3 length: 15; V gene: TRBV20-1; clone size: few; J gene: TRBJ2-4; D gene: .; CDR3 protein: CSAPGAYLAKNIQYF; CDR3 DNA: TGCAGTGCTCCCGGGGCATACCTCGCCAAAAACATTCAGTACTTC
CDR3 length: 17; V gene: TRBV9; clone size: .; J gene: TRBJ2-1; D gene: TRBD2; CDR3 protein: CASSAPWTSGGAGEQFF; CDR3 DNA: TGTGCCAGCAGCGCCCCCTGGACTAGCGGGGGGGCCGGTGAGCAGTTCTTC
CDR3 length: 19; V gene: TRBV4-3; clone size: .; J gene: TRBJ2-3; D gene: .; CDR3 protein: CASSQDHIQGRAYTDTQYF; CDR3 DNA: TGCGCCAGCAGCCAAGATCACATTCAGGGGAGGGCCTACACAGATACGCAGTATTTT
CDR3 length: 16; V gene: TRBV6-2/TRBV6-3; clone size: few; J gene: TRBJ2-3; D gene: .; CDR3 protein: CASSYSGGLNTDTQYF; CDR3 DNA: TGTGCCAGCAGTTACTCTGGGGGACTCAACACAGATACGCAGTATTTT
CDR3 length: 17; V gene: TRBV9; clone size: .; J gene: TRBJ2-3; D gene: .; CDR3 protein: CASSASGSHHLTDTQYF; CDR3 DNA: TGTGCCAGCAGCGCCTCCGGGTCCCATCACCTCACAGATACGCAGTATTTT
CDR3 length: 16; V gene: TRBV20-1; clone size: .; J gene: TRBJ2-5; D gene: TRBD2; CDR3 protein: CSARGLAGLGQETQYF; CDR3 DNA: TGCAGTGCTCGGGGACTAGCGGGGCTGGGGCAAGAGACCCAGTACTTC
CDR3 length: 15; V gene: TRBV6-6; clone size: .; J gene: TRBJ2-1; D gene: TRBD2; CDR3 protein: CASRILAGGPNEQFF; CDR3 DNA: TGTGCCAGCAGAATACTAGCGGGGGGGCCGAATGAGCAGTTCTTC
CDR3 length: 13; V gene: TRBV20-1; clone size: .; J gene: TRBJ1-4; D gene: .; CDR3 protein: CSAHWTGREKLFF; CDR3 DNA: TGCAGTGCTCATTGGACTGGGCGGGAAAAACTGTTTTTT
CDR3 length: 15; V gene: TRBV11-2; clone size: few; J gene: TRBJ1-2; D gene: .; CDR3 protein: CASSLLTDTVYGYTF; CDR3 DNA: TGTGCCAGCAGCTTACTGACAGACACAGTCTATGGCTACACCTTC
CDR3 length: 14; V gene: TRBV29-1; clone size: .; J gene: TRBJ1-4; D gene: TRBD1; CDR3 protein: CSVGTGVSNEKLFF; CDR3 DNA: TGCAGCGTGGGAACAGGGGTGTCTAATGAAAAACTGTTTTTT
CDR3 length: 16; V gene: TRBV24-1; clone size: .; J gene: TRBJ2-1; D gene: TRBD1; CDR3 protein: CATSDPRPGQDNEQFF; CDR3 DNA: TGTGCCACCAGTGATCCTCGTCCGGGACAGGACAATGAGCAGTTCTTC
CDR3 length: 13; V gene: TRBV29-1; clone size: .; J gene: TRBJ2-3; D gene: TRBD1; CDR3 protein: CSVGQGSRDTQYF; CDR3 DNA: TGCAGCGTCGGACAGGGCAGTAGAGATACGCAGTATTTT
CDR3 length: 15; V gene: TRBV6-2/TRBV6-3; clone size: few; J gene: TRBJ1-2; D gene: TRBD1; CDR3 protein: CASRQSGTGTSGYTF; CDR3 DNA: TGTGCCAGCAGGCAGAGCGGGACAGGGACGAGCGGCTACACCTTC
CDR3 length: 15; V gene: TRBV5-1; clone size: few; J gene: TRBJ2-5; D gene: TRBD1; CDR3 protein: CASSLEWDRAETQYF; CDR3 DNA: TGCGCCAGCAGCTTGGAATGGGACAGGGCCGAGACCCAGTACTTC
CDR3 length: 13; V gene: TRBV11-2; clone size: many; J gene: TRBJ1-1; D gene: TRBD1; CDR3 protein: CASSQQGHTEAFF; CDR3 DNA: TGTGCCAGCAGTCAACAGGGGCACACTGAAGCTTTCTTT
CDR3 length: 13; V gene: TRBV29-1; clone size: once; J gene: TRBJ2-3; D gene: .; CDR3 protein: CSADPRGTDTQYF; CDR3 DNA: TGCAGCGCCGACCCGAGAGGCACAGATACGCAGTATTTT
CDR3 length: 15; V gene: TRBV2; clone size: few; J gene: TRBJ2-3; D gene: .; CDR3 protein: CASSESQFSTDTQYF; CDR3 DNA: TGTGCCAGCAGTGAAAGTCAATTTAGCACAGATACGCAGTATTTT
CDR3 length: 17; V gene: TRBV9; clone size: .; J gene: TRBJ1-6; D gene: .; CDR3 protein: CASSPAGQSSYNSPLHF; CDR3 DNA: TGTGCCAGCAGCCCAGCCGGACAGAGCTCCTATAATTCACCCCTCCACTTT
CDR3 length: 13; V gene: TRBV20-1; clone size: .; J gene: TRBJ2-1; D gene: .; CDR3 protein: CSVKGSPWDEQFF; CDR3 DNA: TGCAGTGTTAAGGGGTCTCCCTGGGATGAGCAGTTCTTC
CDR3 length: 14; V gene: TRBV7-8; clone size: .; J gene: TRBJ2-3; D gene: .; CDR3 protein: CASSLDPRTDTQYF; CDR3 DNA: TGTGCCAGCAGCTTAGATCCCCGTACAGATACGCAGTATTTT
CDR3 length: 15; V gene: TRBV12-3/TRBV12-4; clone size: .; J gene: TRBJ2-6; D gene: .; CDR3 protein: CASSLDGTGANVLTF; CDR3 DNA: TGTGCCAGCAGTTTAGACGGTACTGGGGCCAACGTCCTGACTTTC
CDR3 length: 14; V gene: TRBV7-6; clone size: .; J gene: TRBJ2-2; D gene: .; CDR3 protein: CASSLRGGTGELFF; CDR3 DNA: TGTGCCAGCAGCTTAAGGGGCGGCACCGGGGAGCTGTTTTTT
CDR3 length: 17; V gene: TRBV19; clone size: .; J gene: TRBJ2-7; D gene: TRBD1; CDR3 protein: CASSLRDRFQPTYEQYF; CDR3 DNA: TGTGCCAGTAGTCTCCGGGACAGGTTTCAGCCTACGTACGAGCAGTACTTC
CDR3 length: 14; V gene: TRBV19; clone size: .; J gene: TRBJ2-4; D gene: .; CDR3 protein: CASSRDLAKNIQYF; CDR3 DNA: TGTGCCAGTAGTAGGGACTTAGCCAAAAACATTCAGTACTTC
CDR3 length: 14; V gene: TRBV19; clone size: .; J gene: TRBJ2-7; D gene: TRBD1; CDR3 protein: CASSRDRLNYEQYF; CDR3 DNA: TGTGCCAGTAGCCGGGACAGATTAAACTACGAGCAGTACTTC
CDR3 length: 14; V gene: TRBV12-5; clone size: .; J gene: TRBJ2-5; D gene: TRBD2; CDR3 protein: CASGSPGLAETQYF; CDR3 DNA: TGTGCTAGTGGTTCTCCCGGACTAGCGGAGACCCAGTACTTC
CDR3 length: 15; V gene: TRBV11-2; clone size: .; J gene: TRBJ2-6; D gene: TRBD2; CDR3 protein: CASSPAGTSANVLTF; CDR3 DNA: TGTGCCAGCAGCCCCGCCGGGACTAGCGCCAACGTCCTGACTTTC
CDR3 length: 15; V gene: TRBV5-1; clone size: .; J gene: TRBJ1-5; D gene: .; CDR3 protein: CASSLGQERGQPQHF; CDR3 DNA: TGCGCCAGCAGCTTGGGGCAGGAGAGAGGTCAGCCCCAGCATTTT
CDR3 length: 14; V gene: TRBV7-2; clone size: few; J gene: TRBJ2-5; D gene: TRBD2; CDR3 protein: CASSRPGGWETQYF; CDR3 DNA: TGTGCCAGCAGCCGGCCGGGGGGTTGGGAGACCCAGTACTTC
CDR3 length: 15; V gene: TRBV19; clone size: .; J gene: TRBJ2-1; D gene: TRBD1; CDR3 protein: CASSISPGTGGEQFF; CDR3 DNA: TGTGCCAGTAGTATTTCCCCTGGGACAGGGGGTGAGCAGTTCTTC
CDR3 length: 13; V gene: TRBV20-1; clone size: .; J gene: TRBJ2-2; D gene: .; CDR3 protein: CSAPNRDLGELFF; CDR3 DNA: TGCAGTGCCCCTAACAGGGATCTCGGGGAGCTGTTTTTT
CDR3 length: 13; V gene: TRBV11-2; clone size: .; J gene: TRBJ1-1; D gene: TRBD1; CDR3 protein: CASSFGQGGEAFF; CDR3 DNA: TGTGCCAGCAGCTTCGGACAGGGTGGTGAAGCTTTCTTT
CDR3 length: 13; V gene: TRBV6-2/TRBV6-3; clone size: .; J gene: TRBJ2-7; D gene: .; CDR3 protein: CASSDPLSYEQYF; CDR3 DNA: TGTGCCAGCAGTGACCCGTTGTCCTACGAGCAGTACTTC
CDR3 length: 14; V gene: TRBV7-9; clone size: .; J gene: TRBJ1-2; D gene: TRBD1; CDR3 protein: CASSSEGAFYGYTF; CDR3 DNA: TGTGCCAGCAGCTCGGAGGGGGCTTTCTATGGCTACACCTTC
CDR3 length: 16; V gene: TRBV12-5; clone size: .; J gene: TRBJ1-6; D gene: TRBD1; CDR3 protein: CASGLAGTVYNSPLHF; CDR3 DNA: TGTGCTAGTGGTTTGGCCGGGACAGTTTATAATTCACCCCTCCACTTT
CDR3 length: 15; V gene: TRBV7-2; clone size: .; J gene: TRBJ2-1; D gene: .; CDR3 protein: CASSPPFGNYNEQFF; CDR3 DNA: TGTGCCAGCAGCCCCCCATTCGGGAACTACAATGAGCAGTTCTTC
CDR3 length: 12; V gene: TRBV6-5; clone size: .; J gene: TRBJ2-7; D gene: TRBD1; CDR3 protein: CASRSTGDEQYF; CDR3 DNA: TGTGCCAGCAGATCCACAGGGGACGAGCAGTACTTC
CDR3 length: 14; V gene: TRBV12-3/TRBV12-4; clone size: .; J gene: TRBJ2-3; D gene: .; CDR3 protein: CASGEGTSTDTQYF; CDR3 DNA: TGTGCCAGCGGAGAGGGTACTAGCACAGATACGCAGTATTTT
CDR3 length: 16; V gene: TRBV3-1; clone size: .; J gene: TRBJ2-7; D gene: TRBD2; CDR3 protein: CASSQDIAGGTYEQYF; CDR3 DNA: TGTGCCAGCAGCCAAGATATAGCGGGGGGGACCTACGAGCAGTACTTC
CDR3 length: 11; V gene: TRBV2; clone size: .; J gene: TRBJ2-7; D gene: .; CDR3 protein: CASSDRLAQYF; CDR3 DNA: TGTGCCAGCAGTGACAGGCTGGCGCAGTACTTC
CDR3 length: 13; V gene: TRBV10-2; clone size: .; J gene: TRBJ2-5; D gene: .; CDR3 protein: CASSEQSQETQYF; CDR3 DNA: TGCGCCAGCAGTGAACAGAGCCAAGAGACCCAGTACTTC
CDR3 length: 18; V gene: TRBV2; clone size: .; J gene: TRBJ2-6; D gene: TRBD1; CDR3 protein: CASIIWDRGNSGANVLTF; CDR3 DNA: TGTGCCAGCATCATTTGGGACAGGGGAAACTCTGGGGCCAACGTCCTGACTTTC
CDR3 length: 14; V gene: TRBV18; clone size: .; J gene: TRBJ2-7; D gene: .; CDR3 protein: CASSPKENHYEQYF; CDR3 DNA: TGTGCCAGCTCACCCAAGGAGAACCACTACGAGCAGTACTTC
CDR3 length: 13; V gene: TRBV2; clone size: few; J gene: TRBJ1-6; D gene: .; CDR3 protein: CASGEGRGSPLHF; CDR3 DNA: TGTGCCAGTGGGGAGGGCAGGGGTTCACCCCTCCACTTT
CDR3 length: 11; V gene: TRBV20-1; clone size: few; J gene: TRBJ1-2; D gene: .; CDR3 protein: CSARGDDGYTF; CDR3 DNA: TGCAGTGCTCGAGGGGATGATGGCTACACCTTC
CDR3 length: 15; V gene: TRBV11-2; clone size: .; J gene: TRBJ2-3; D gene: TRBD2; CDR3 protein: CASSQAGGALDTQYF; CDR3 DNA: TGTGCCAGCAGCCAAGCGGGGGGGGCGCTAGATACGCAGTATTTT
CDR3 length: 16; V gene: TRBV27; clone size: few; J gene: TRBJ2-1; D gene: .; CDR3 protein: CASSTFTGPIYNEQFF; CDR3 DNA: TGTGCCAGCAGTACCTTCACAGGACCTATCTACAATGAGCAGTTCTTC
CDR3 length: 16; V gene: TRBV11-2; clone size: few; J gene: TRBJ2-3; D gene: TRBD2; CDR3 protein: CASSLGLAGSTDTQYF; CDR3 DNA: TGTGCCAGCAGTCTAGGGTTAGCGGGGAGCACAGATACGCAGTATTTT
CDR3 length: 16; V gene: TRBV7-2; clone size: few; J gene: TRBJ1-2; D gene: TRBD1; CDR3 protein: CASSSDRVGANYGYTF; CDR3 DNA: TGTGCCAGCAGCTCAGACAGGGTCGGTGCTAACTATGGCTACACCTTC
CDR3 length: 13; V gene: TRBV3-1; clone size: .; J gene: TRBJ2-1; D gene: .; CDR3 protein: CASSQLDRSEQFF; CDR3 DNA: TGTGCCAGCAGCCAACTTGACAGATCTGAGCAGTTCTTC
CDR3 length: 15; V gene: TRBV4-2; clone size: .; J gene: TRBJ1-2; D gene: TRBD1; CDR3 protein: CASSYGQGASYGYTF; CDR3 DNA: TGTGCCAGCAGCTACGGACAGGGGGCGAGCTATGGCTACACCTTC